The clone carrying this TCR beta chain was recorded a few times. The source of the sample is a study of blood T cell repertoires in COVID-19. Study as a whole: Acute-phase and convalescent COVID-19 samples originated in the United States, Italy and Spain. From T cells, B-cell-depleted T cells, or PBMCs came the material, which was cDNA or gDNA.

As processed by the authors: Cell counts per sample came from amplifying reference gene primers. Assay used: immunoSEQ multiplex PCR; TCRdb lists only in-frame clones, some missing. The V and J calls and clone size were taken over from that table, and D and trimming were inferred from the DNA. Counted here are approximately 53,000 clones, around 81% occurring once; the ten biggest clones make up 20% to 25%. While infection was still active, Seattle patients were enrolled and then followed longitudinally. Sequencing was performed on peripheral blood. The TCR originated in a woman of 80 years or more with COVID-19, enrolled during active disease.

The CDR3 sequence: CASSRASGEETQYF. CDR3 DNA: TGTGCCAGCTCACGGGCTAGCGGGGAGGAGACCCAGTACTTC. This sequence joins TRBV18 and TRBJ2-5; TRBD2 agrees at 9 bases. This CDR3 is built from 14 residues. CDR1 is KGHSH, CDR2 LQKENI, per germline. Germline trimming cut 4 bases from V and 5 bases from J; bases unmatched to any gene: 5. The full variable domain, rest sourced from reference TRBV18 and TRBJ2-5, is NAGVMQNPRHLVRRRGQEARLRCSPMKGHSHVYWYRQLPEEGLKFMVYLQKENIIDESGMPKERFSAEFPKEGPSILRIQQVVRGDSAAYFCASSRASGEETQYFGPGTRLLVL.